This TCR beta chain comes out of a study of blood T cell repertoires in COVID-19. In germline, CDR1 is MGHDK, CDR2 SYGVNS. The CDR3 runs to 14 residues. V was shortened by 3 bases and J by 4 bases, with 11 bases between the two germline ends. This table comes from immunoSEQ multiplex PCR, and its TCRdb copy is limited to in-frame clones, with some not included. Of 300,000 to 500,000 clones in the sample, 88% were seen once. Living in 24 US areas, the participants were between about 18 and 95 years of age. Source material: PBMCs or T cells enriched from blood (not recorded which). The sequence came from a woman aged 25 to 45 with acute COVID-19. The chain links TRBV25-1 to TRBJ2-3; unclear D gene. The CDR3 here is CASSDSPAADTQYF. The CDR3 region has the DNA TGTGCCAGCAGTGACAGCCCCGCGGCAGATACGCAGTATTTT.